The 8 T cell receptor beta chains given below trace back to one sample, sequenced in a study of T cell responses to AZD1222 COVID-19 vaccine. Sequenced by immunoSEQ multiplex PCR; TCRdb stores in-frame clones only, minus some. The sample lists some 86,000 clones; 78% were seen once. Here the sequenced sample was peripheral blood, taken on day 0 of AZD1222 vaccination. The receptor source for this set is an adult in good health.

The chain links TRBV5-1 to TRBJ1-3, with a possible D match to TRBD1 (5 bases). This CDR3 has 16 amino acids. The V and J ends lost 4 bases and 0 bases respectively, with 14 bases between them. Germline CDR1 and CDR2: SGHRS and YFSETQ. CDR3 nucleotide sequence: TGCGCCAGCAGCCCAGGTCGGGGCAGCTCTGGAAACACCATATATTTT. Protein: CASSPGRGSSGNTIYF.

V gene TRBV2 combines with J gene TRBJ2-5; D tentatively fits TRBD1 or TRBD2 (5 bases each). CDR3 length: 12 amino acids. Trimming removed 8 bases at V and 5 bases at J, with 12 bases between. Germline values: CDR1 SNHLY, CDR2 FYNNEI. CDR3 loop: CASLRGGETQYF. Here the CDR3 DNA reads TGTGCCAGCTTACGGGGCGGGGAGACCCAGTACTTC.

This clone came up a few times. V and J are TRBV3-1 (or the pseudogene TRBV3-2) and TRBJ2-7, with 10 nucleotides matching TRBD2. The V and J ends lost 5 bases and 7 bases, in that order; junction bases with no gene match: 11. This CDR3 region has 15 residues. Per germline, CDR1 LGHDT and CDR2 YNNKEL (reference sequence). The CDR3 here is CASSGSSGSSLEQYF. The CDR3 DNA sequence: TGTGCCAGCAGCGGATCTAGCGGGAGTTCTCTAGAGCAGTACTTC.

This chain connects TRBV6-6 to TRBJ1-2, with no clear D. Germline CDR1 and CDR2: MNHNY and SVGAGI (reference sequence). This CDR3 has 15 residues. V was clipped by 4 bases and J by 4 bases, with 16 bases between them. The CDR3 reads CASSSTGGESYGYTF. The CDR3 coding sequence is TGTGCCAGCAGTTCCACCGGTGGGGAGAGCTATGGCTACACCTTC.

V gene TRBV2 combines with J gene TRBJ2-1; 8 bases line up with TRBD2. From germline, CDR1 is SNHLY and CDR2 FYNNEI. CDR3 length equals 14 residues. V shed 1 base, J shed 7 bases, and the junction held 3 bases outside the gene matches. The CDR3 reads CASSEDGRGNEQFF. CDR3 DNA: TGTGCCAGCAGTGAAGACGGGAGGGGGAATGAGCAGTTCTTC.

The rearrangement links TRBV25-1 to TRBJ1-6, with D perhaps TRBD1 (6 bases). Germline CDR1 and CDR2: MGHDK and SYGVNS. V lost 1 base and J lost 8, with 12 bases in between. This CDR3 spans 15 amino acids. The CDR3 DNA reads TGTGCCAGCAGTGAATGGGGGCAGGGTGATTCACCCCTCCACTTT. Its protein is CASSEWGQGDSPLHF.

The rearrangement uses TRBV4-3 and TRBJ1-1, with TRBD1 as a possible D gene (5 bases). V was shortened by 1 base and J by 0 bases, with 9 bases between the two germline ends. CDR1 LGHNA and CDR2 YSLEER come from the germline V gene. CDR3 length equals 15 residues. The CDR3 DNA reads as TGCGCCAGCAGCCAAGGACAGCTCATGAACACTGAAGCTTTCTTT. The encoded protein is CASSQGQLMNTEAFF.

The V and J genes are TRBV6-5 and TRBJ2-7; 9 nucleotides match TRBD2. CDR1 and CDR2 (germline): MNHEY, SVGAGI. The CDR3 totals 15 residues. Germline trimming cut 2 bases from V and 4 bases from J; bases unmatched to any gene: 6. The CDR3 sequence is CASSYRAGGPYEQYF. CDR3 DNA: TGTGCCAGCAGTTACAGGGCGGGAGGGCCTTACGAGCAGTACTTC.